This section outlines one TCR beta chain sequence together with its context. Its target is unknown. This record comes from a study of siplizumab effects on memory and regulatory T cells. Findings of the study overall: Proliferating Tregs in siplizumab cultures were never verified as suppressive. Mappable alloreactive CD4+ clones averaged roughly 69% Treg-derived with siplizumab versus 26.9% in controls. Greater diversity than memory cells seemed evident in naive T cells, which also appeared to be major alloresponse contributors. Phenotypic classification as naive or memory proved unattainable for roughly 75-96% of proliferating CD4+ or CD8+ clones.

Assay used: immunoSEQ multiplex PCR; TCRdb lists only in-frame clones, some missing. The table records roughly 80,000 clones, approximately 86% of them present only once. Sequenced input: Tregs sorted from blood. This receptor was identified in a human donor in good health.

The CDR3 DNA follows: TGTGCCAGCAGTCGGGACAGGGCGAACACCGGGGAGCTGTTTTTT. Translation: CASSRDRANTGELFF. The rearrangement joins TRBV6-5 to TRBJ2-2, with 9 bases aligning to TRBD1. CDR1 is MNHEY, CDR2 SVGAGI, per germline. CDR3 length equals 15 residues. Germline trimming cut 5 bases from V and 0 bases from J; bases unmatched to any gene: 1.